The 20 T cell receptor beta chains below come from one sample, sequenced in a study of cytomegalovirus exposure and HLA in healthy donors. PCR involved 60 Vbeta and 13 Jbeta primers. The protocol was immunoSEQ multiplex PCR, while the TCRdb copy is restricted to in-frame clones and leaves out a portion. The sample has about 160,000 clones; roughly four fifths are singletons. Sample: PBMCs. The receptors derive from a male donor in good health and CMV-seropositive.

The CDR3 region is CASRGGTQYF. The CDR3 region has the DNA TGTGCCAGCAGGGGGGGGACCCAGTACTTC. J is TRBJ2-5 and V is TRBV6-6; D may be TRBD2 (6 bases). V lost 6 bases to trimming and J lost 7 bases, with 6 bases between them. This CDR3 has 10 amino acids. Germline CDR1 reads MNHNY; CDR2 reads SVGAGI (reference sequence).

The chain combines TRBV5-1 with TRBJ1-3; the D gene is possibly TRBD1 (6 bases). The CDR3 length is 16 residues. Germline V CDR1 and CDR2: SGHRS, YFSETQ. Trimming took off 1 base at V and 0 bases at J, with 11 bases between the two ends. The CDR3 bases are TGCGCCAGCAGCTTGCTTACAGGGCGCTCTGGAAACACCATATATTTT. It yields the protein CASSLLTGRSGNTIYF. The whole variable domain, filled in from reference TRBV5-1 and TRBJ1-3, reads KAGVTQTPRYLIKTRGQQVTLSCSPISGHRSVSWYQQTPGQGLQFLFEYFSETQRNKGNFPGRFSGRQFSNSRSEMNVSTLELGDSALYLCASSLLTGRSGNTIYFGEGSWLTVV.

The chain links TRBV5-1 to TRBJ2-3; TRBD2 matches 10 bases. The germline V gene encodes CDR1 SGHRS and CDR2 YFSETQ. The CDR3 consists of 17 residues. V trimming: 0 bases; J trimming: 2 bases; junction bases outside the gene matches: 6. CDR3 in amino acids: CASSLGGLAANTDTQYF. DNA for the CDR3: TGCGCCAGCAGCTTGGGAGGACTAGCGGCTAACACAGATACGCAGTATTTT.

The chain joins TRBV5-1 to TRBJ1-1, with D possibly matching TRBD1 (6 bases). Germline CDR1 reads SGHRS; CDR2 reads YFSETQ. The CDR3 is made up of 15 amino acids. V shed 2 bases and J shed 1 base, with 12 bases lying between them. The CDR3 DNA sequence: TGCGCCAGCAGCTTTTTGCAAGGGGGGAACACTGAAGCTTTCTTT. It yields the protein CASSFLQGGNTEAFF.

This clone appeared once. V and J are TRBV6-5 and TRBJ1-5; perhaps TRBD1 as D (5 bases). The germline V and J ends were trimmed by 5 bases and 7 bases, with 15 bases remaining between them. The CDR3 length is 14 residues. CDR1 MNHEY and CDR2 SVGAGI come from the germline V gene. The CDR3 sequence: CASSLNQGHQPQHF. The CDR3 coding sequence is TGTGCCAGCAGTCTAAACCAGGGTCACCAGCCCCAGCATTTT.

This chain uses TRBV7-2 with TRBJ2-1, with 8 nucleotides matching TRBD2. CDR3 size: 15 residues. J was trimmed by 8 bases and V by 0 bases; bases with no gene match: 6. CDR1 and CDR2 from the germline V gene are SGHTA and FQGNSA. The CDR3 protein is CASSLALGGRHEQFF. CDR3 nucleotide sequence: TGTGCCAGCAGCTTAGCCCTGGGCGGGAGGCATGAGCAGTTCTTC.

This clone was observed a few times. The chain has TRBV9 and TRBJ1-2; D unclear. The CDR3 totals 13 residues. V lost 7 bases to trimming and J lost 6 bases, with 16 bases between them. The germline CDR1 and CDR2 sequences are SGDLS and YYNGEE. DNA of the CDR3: TGTGCCAGCTTGGGCCGGGCGGGAAATGGCTACACCTTC. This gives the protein CASLGRAGNGYTF.

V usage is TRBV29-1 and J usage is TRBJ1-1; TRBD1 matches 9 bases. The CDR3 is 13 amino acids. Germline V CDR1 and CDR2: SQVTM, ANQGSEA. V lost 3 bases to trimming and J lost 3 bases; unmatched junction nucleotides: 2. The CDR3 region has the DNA TGCAGCGTTGATACAGGGGGCCACACTGAAGCTTTCTTT. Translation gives CSVDTGGHTEAFF.

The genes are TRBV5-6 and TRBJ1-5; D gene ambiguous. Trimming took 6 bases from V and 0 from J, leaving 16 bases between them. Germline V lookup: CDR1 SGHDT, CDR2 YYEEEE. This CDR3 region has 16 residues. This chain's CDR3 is CASTQGFGDSNQPQHF. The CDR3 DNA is TGTGCCAGCACCCAAGGTTTCGGAGATAGCAATCAGCCCCAGCATTTT.

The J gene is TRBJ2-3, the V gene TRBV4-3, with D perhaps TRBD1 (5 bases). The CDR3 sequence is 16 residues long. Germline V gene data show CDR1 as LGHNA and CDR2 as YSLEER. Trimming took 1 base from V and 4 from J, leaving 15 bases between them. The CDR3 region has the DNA TGCGCCAGCAGCCAAGCCGACGCGATACAGGCAGATACGCAGTATTTT. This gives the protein CASSQADAIQADTQYF.

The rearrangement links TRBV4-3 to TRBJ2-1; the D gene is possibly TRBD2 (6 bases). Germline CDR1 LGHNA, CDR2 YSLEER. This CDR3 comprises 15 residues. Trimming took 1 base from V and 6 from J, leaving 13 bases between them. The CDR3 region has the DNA TGCGCCAGCAGCCAAGTGGCGGCCGGGGGCAATGAGCAGTTCTTC. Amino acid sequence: CASSQVAAGGNEQFF.

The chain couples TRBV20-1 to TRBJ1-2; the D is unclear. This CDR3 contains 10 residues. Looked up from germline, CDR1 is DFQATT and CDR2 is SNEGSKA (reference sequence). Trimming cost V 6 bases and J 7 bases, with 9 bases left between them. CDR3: CSAYSSGYTF. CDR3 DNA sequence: TGCAGTGCATATTCCAGTGGCTACACCTTC.

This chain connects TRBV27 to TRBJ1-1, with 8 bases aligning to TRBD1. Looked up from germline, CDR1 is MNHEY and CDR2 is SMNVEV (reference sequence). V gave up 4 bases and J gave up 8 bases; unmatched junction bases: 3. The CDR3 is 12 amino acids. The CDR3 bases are TGTGCCAGCAGTTACAACAGGGGGGAAGCTTTCTTT. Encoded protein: CASSYNRGEAFF.

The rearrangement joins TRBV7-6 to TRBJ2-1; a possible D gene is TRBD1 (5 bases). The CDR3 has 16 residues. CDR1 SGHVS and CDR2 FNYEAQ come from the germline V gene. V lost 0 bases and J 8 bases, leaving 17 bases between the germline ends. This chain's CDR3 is CASSLASPGSGDEQFF. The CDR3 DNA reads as TGTGCCAGCAGCTTAGCGAGCCCAGGGTCTGGGGATGAGCAGTTCTTC.

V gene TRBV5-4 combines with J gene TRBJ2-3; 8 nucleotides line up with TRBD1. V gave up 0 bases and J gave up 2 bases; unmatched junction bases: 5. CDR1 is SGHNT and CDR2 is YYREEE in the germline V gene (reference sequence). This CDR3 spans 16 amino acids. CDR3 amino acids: CASSLGRDRFTDTQYF. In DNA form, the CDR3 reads TGTGCCAGCAGCTTGGGAAGGGACAGGTTCACAGATACGCAGTATTTT.

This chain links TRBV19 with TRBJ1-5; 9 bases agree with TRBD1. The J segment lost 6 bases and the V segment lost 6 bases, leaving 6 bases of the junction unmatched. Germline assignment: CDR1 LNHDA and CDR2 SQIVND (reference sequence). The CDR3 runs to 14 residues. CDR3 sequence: CASSPGQGSQPQHF. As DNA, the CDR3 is TGTGCCAGTAGCCCGGGACAGGGATCTCAGCCCCAGCATTTT.

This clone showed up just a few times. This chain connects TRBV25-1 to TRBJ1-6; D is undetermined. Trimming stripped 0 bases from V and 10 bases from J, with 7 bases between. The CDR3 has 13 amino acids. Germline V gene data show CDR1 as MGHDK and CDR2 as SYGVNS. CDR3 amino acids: CASSEYMESPLHF. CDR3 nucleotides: TGTGCCAGCAGTGAATATATGGAGTCACCCCTCCACTTT.

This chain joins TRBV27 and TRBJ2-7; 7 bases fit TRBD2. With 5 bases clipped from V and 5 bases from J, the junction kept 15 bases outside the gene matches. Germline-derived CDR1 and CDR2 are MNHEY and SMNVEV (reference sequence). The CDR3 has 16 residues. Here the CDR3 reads CASSLPTSIKFHEQYF. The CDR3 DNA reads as TGTGCCAGCAGTCTCCCGACTAGCATAAAGTTCCACGAGCAGTACTTC.

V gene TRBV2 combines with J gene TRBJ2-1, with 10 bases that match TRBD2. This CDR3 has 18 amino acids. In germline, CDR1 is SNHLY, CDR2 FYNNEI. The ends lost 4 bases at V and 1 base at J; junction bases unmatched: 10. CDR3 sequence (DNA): TGTGCCAGCAGTGTGGCGGGAGCGGGGGGGACTTCCTACAATGAGCAGTTCTTC. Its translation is CASSVAGAGGTSYNEQFF. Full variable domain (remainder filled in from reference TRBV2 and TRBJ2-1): EPEVTQTPSHQVTQMGQEVILRCVPISNHLYFYWYRQILGQKVEFLVSFYNNEISEKSEIFDDQFSVERPDGSNFTLKIRSTKLEDSAMYFCASSVAGAGGTSYNEQFFGPGTRLTVL.

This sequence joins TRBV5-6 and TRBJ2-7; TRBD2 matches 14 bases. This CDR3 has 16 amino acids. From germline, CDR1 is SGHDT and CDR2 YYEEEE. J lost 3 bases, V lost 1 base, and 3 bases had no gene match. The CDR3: CASSLPGTSGSYEQYF. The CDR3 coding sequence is TGTGCCAGCAGCTTGCCGGGGACTAGCGGGAGCTACGAGCAGTACTTC.